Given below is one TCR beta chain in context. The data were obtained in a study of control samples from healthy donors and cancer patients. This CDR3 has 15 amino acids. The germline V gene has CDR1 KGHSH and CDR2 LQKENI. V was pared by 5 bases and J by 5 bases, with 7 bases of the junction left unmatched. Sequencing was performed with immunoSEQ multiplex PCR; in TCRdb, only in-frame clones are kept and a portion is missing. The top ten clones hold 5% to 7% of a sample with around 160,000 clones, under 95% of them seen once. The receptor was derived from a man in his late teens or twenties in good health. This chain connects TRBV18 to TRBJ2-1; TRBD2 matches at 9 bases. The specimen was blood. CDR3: CASSAGGRLNNEQFF. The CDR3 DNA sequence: TGTGCCAGCTCAGCGGGGGGGAGGCTCAACAATGAGCAGTTCTTC.